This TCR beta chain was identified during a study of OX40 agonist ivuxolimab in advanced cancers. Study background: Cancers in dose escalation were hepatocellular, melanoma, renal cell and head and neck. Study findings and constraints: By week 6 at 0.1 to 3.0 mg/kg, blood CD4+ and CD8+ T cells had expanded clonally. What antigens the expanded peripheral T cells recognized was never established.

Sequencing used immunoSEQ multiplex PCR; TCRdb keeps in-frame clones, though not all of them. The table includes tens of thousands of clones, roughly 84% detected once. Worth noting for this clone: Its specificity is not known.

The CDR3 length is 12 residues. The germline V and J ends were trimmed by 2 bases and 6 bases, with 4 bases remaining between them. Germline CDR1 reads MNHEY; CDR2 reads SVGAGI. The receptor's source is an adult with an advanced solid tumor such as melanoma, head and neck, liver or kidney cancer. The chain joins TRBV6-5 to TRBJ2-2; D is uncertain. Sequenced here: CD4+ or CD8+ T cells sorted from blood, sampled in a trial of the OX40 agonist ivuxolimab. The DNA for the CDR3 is TGTGCCAGCAGTTACGGCGCCGGGGAGCTGTTTTTT. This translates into CASSYGAGELFF.